This T cell receptor beta chain was identified in a study of T-cell memory formation after mild COVID-19. Findings and caveats of the study: Later expanders leaned CD4+, whereas clones that contracted between day 15 and 85 were balanced CD4/CD8. Clones which contracted sat mainly in CM and EM if CD4+, and in EMRA if CD8+. Nothing confirmed that second-wave clones peaking on day 37 were specific for SARS-CoV-2.

As to this clonotype: Its antigen is still unknown.

MiXCR, applied by TCRdb to the 5' RACE reads, yields one record per CDR3 protein. The profile shows around 440,000 distinct CDR3 sequences, about 20% of them singletons. The CDR3 has 14 amino acids. CDR1 is MNHEY, CDR2 SVGEGT, per germline. V lost 0 bases to trimming and J lost 6 bases, with 11 bases between them. The chain employs TRBV6-2 or TRBV6-3 and TRBJ1-1; TRBD1 is a possible D gene (6 bases). This TCR was recovered from an adult woman who had mild COVID-19 (a few samples of this study predate the infection). Cell type and time point are not known. The specimen was PBMCs or a T cell subset sorted from them (not recorded which). The DNA of the CDR3 is TGTGCCAGCAGTTACTCCACAGGGAGCCCTGAAGCTTTCTTT. Protein: CASSYSTGSPEAFF.